A single sample is the source of the 5 T cell receptor beta chains below, sequenced in a study of OX40 agonist ivuxolimab in advanced cancers. Generated by immunoSEQ multiplex PCR, the TCRdb table keeps only in-frame clones and is missing some. This sample carries about 90,000 clones, less than 95% of them seen once, and the ten largest clones take around 8.7%. The sample here was CD4+ or CD8+ T cells sorted from blood, taken in a trial of the OX40 agonist ivuxolimab. The receptor set was obtained from an adult with an advanced solid tumor such as melanoma, head and neck, liver or kidney cancer.

The chain links TRBV11-3 to TRBJ2-7, with D possibly TRBD1 on 6 matching bases. This CDR3 is built from 15 residues. Germline V gene data show CDR1 as SGHNT and CDR2 as YENEEA. Trimming removed 0 bases from V and 0 bases from J, with 9 bases in between. This CDR3 is CASSLEGADSYEQYF. CDR3 sequence (DNA): TGTGCCAGCAGCTTAGAGGGGGCTGACTCCTACGAGCAGTACTTC.

The V gene is TRBV5-1, the J gene TRBJ2-5; D not resolved. CDR3 length equals 12 residues. The V end was cut by 4 bases, the J end by 1 base, with 5 bases between. Per germline, CDR1 SGHRS and CDR2 YFSETQ. The CDR3 reads CASSATQETQYF. The CDR3 region has the DNA TGCGCCAGCAGCGCCACCCAAGAGACCCAGTACTTC. The variable domain in full, completed from reference TRBV5-1 and TRBJ2-5, reads KAGVTQTPRYLIKTRGQQVTLSCSPISGHRSVSWYQQTPGQGLQFLFEYFSETQRNKGNFPGRFSGRQFSNSRSEMNVSTLELGDSALYLCASSATQETQYFGPGTRLLVL.

The chain uses TRBV30 and TRBJ1-2; D ambiguous. CDR1 and CDR2 (germline): GTSNPN, SVGIG (reference sequence). The length of the CDR3 is 11 residues. V was clipped by 0 bases and J by 8 bases, with 7 bases between them. CDR3 sequence (DNA): TGTGCCTGGAGTGTTGAGATCGGCTACACCTTC. This codes for CAWSVEIGYTF. Filled out from reference TRBV30 and TRBJ1-2, the complete variable domain reads SQTIHQWPATLVQPVGSPLSLECTVEGTSNPNLYWYRQAAGRGLQLLFYSVGIGQISSEVPQNLSASRPQDRQFILSSKKLLLSDSGFYLCAWSVEIGYTFGSGTRLTVV.

The J gene is TRBJ2-1, the V gene TRBV18; 7 bases map to TRBD2. Germline V gene sequence: CDR1 KGHSH, CDR2 LQKENI. This CDR3 has 16 amino acids. The J segment lost 0 bases and the V segment lost 1 base, leaving 3 bases of the junction unmatched. The CDR3 sequence is CASSPREGSSYNEQFF. The CDR3 DNA reads as TGTGCCAGCTCACCACGGGAGGGGAGCTCCTACAATGAGCAGTTCTTC.

This sequence joins TRBV7-3 and TRBJ2-1; TRBD1 or TRBD2 may be the D gene (6 bases each). Germline loops: CDR1 SGHTA, CDR2 FQGTGA. Trimming took off 4 bases at V and 8 bases at J, with 18 bases between the two ends. This CDR3 has 15 residues. The CDR3 DNA sequence: TGTGCCAGCAGCTCCTGGGGGGCCTCGGGCGATGAGCAGTTCTTC. Amino acid sequence: CASSSWGASGDEQFF.